The 17 T cell receptor beta chains reported below all come from one sample, sequenced in a study of cytomegalovirus exposure and HLA in healthy donors. Researchers ran the PCR with 60 Vbeta and 13 Jbeta primers. TCRdb keeps only in-frame clones here, not all; method: immunoSEQ multiplex PCR. The profile covers approximately 150,000 clones, with approximately 80% appearing a single time and 1.5% to 2% taken by the ten largest. The sample consisted of PBMCs. Receptors originate from a woman under 40 in good health and CMV-seronegative.

This clone has only one observation. The rearrangement uses TRBV7-8 and TRBJ2-5; 10 bases align to TRBD2. The CDR3 is made up of 18 amino acids. Germline CDR1 reads SGHVS; CDR2 reads FQNEAQ. Trimming at V came to 6 bases and at J to 1 base, leaving 14 bases not matched to a gene. The chain's CDR3 is CASRGRGRLAGRQETQYF. CDR3 nucleotide sequence: TGTGCCAGCAGAGGCAGGGGTAGACTAGCGGGCCGCCAAGAGACCCAGTACTTC.

This chain links TRBV6-4 with TRBJ1-2, with 8 bases lining up with TRBD1. Germline V CDR1 and CDR2: MRHNA, SNTAGT. The J segment lost 7 bases and the V segment lost 2 bases, leaving 9 bases of the junction unmatched. The CDR3 is 15 residues long. The DNA of the CDR3 is TGTGCCAGCAGTGACCGGCGTGAGACAGGGGTTGGCTACACCTTC. This encodes CASSDRRETGVGYTF.

This clone appeared a few times. The rearrangement uses TRBV28 and TRBJ2-6, with D maybe TRBD1 (6 bases). The ends were cut back, 5 bases at V and 0 bases at J, with 8 bases in the middle. The CDR3 loop spans 15 amino acids. Looked up from germline, CDR1 is MDHEN and CDR2 is SYDVKM. The DNA of the CDR3 is TGTGCCAGCAGTAAAGGGGGCTCTGGGGCCAACGTCCTGACTTTC. Translating it yields CASSKGGSGANVLTF.

This rearrangement joins TRBV5-1 to TRBJ2-5; 8 bases line up with TRBD1. V was pared by 4 bases and J by 5 bases, with 7 bases of the junction left unmatched. Germline lookup yields CDR1 SGHRS and CDR2 YFSETQ. The CDR3 has 14 amino acids. The CDR3 sequence is CASSLQGERETQYF. CDR3 nucleotide sequence: TGCGCCAGCAGCCTACAGGGGGAAAGGGAGACCCAGTACTTC.

The V call is TRBV10-1, the J call TRBJ1-1; D gene unclear. Trimming took 3 bases from V and 3 from J, leaving 11 bases between them. Germline CDR1 WNHNN, CDR2 SYGVQD (reference sequence). The CDR3 consists of 14 residues. As DNA, the CDR3 is TGCGCCAGCAGTGATACCCCTCGGGACACTGAAGCTTTCTTT. Protein: CASSDTPRDTEAFF.

This clone was counted a single time. The V gene is TRBV4-3, the J gene TRBJ2-1, with 8 bases aligning to TRBD1. V was pared by 1 base and J by 6 bases, with 5 bases of the junction left unmatched. The CDR3 length is 15 residues. Per the germline V gene, CDR1 is LGHNA and CDR2 is YSLEER. CDR3 in DNA: TGCGCCAGCAGCCAAGGCAGGGGGCGCGGCAATGAGCAGTTCTTC. Encoded protein: CASSQGRGRGNEQFF.

J is TRBJ2-7 and V is TRBV7-2, with D perhaps TRBD2 (5 bases). Germline CDR1 reads SGHTA; CDR2 reads FQGNSA. CDR3 length: 11 amino acids. The germline V and J ends were trimmed by 5 bases and 12 bases, with 14 bases remaining between them. CDR3 sequence: CASSPGLRLYF. DNA for the CDR3: TGTGCCAGCAGCCCAGGACTGAGATTGTACTTC.

The chain joins TRBV7-2 to TRBJ2-7; TRBD2 is a possible D gene (5 bases). The CDR3 consists of 16 residues. V was pared by 1 base and J by 2 bases, with 15 bases between. Looked up from germline, CDR1 is SGHTA and CDR2 is FQGNSA. The CDR3 loop is CASSLVRSSRAYEQYF. For the CDR3, the DNA is TGTGCCAGCAGCTTAGTAAGGTCTAGCAGAGCCTACGAGCAGTACTTC.

This rearrangement joins TRBV19 to TRBJ1-1; D is uncertain. V was cut by 10 bases and J by 5 bases, with 17 bases left in between. The germline V gene encodes CDR1 LNHDA and CDR2 SQIVND (reference sequence). The CDR3 has 13 amino acids. In DNA form, the CDR3 reads TGTGCCATCCAAACGGGGAGGAGTACTGAAGCTTTCTTT. The encoded protein is CAIQTGRSTEAFF.

The chain employs TRBV4-1 and TRBJ2-7; a possible D gene is TRBD1 (5 bases). V lost 6 bases, J lost 2 bases, and 23 bases lay in between. Looked up from germline, CDR1 is MGHRA and CDR2 is YSYEKL. The CDR3 runs to 17 residues. The CDR3: CASSKPRREGVAYEQYF. The CDR3 nucleotides read TGCGCCAGCAGTAAACCTCGCAGGGAAGGGGTAGCCTACGAGCAGTACTTC.

The chain couples TRBV6-1 to TRBJ2-7; TRBD1 might be the D (5 bases). This CDR3 has 15 amino acids. The V gene's germline CDR1 is MNHNS and CDR2 SASEGT. The ends were cut back, 1 base at V and 3 bases at J, with 13 bases in the middle. The CDR3 coding sequence is TGTGCCAGCAGTGAAGAACCAGGGTGGGGCTACGAGCAGTACTTC. Its protein product is CASSEEPGWGYEQYF.

The J gene is TRBJ2-5, the V gene TRBV6-5; the D is unclear. Near its end, the DNA agrees better with TRBJ2-7, so the J call may be wrong. Germline V CDR1 and CDR2: MNHEY, SVGAGI. This CDR3 has 13 residues. The CDR3 loop reads CASRKSGAYEQYF. The CDR3 DNA reads TGTGCCAGCAGGAAGTCCGGAGCCTACGAGCAGTACTTC.

The chain recombines TRBV19 with TRBJ1-1; TRBD1 aligns across 10 bases. The CDR3 sequence is 16 residues long. Germline CDR1 is LNHDA and CDR2 is SQIVND (reference sequence). V lost 6 bases, J lost 5 bases, and 12 bases stayed unmatched. The chain's CDR3 is CASRNNFGQGGTEAFF. CDR3 nucleotide sequence: TGTGCCAGTAGAAATAATTTCGGACAGGGGGGGACTGAAGCTTTCTTT.

This clone was observed a handful of times. The chain employs TRBV9 and TRBJ2-1; possibly TRBD2 for D (5 bases). V gave up 3 bases and J gave up 5 bases, with 9 bases separating them. Germline CDR1 and CDR2: SGDLS and YYNGEE. This CDR3 region has 13 residues. The CDR3 DNA reads TGTGCCAGCAGCGCCGGAGGTAACAATGAGCAGTTCTTC. As protein: CASSAGGNNEQFF.

This rearrangement joins TRBV6-5 to TRBJ2-3, with 11 bases that match TRBD2. Unmatched junction bases numbered 3, after V lost 7 bases and J lost 3 bases. The CDR3 spans 14 residues. CDR1 is MNHEY, CDR2 SVGAGI, per germline. CDR3 residues: CASNSGRETDTQYF. The CDR3 nucleotides read TGTGCCAGCAATAGCGGGAGGGAGACAGATACGCAGTATTTT.

The gene calls are TRBV6-1 and TRBJ1-2; D uncertain. Germline loops: CDR1 MNHNS, CDR2 SASEGT. CDR3 length: 13 residues. V was clipped by 5 bases and J by 4 bases, with 11 bases between them. In DNA form, the CDR3 reads TGTGCCAGCAGTTTGACACAACCCTATGGCTACACCTTC. It translates to CASSLTQPYGYTF.

This clone was recorded a few times. This rearrangement joins TRBV6-5 to TRBJ2-6, with TRBD1 matching 7 bases. This CDR3 has 16 amino acids. V gave up 4 bases and J gave up 4 bases; unmatched junction bases: 7. CDR1 and CDR2 (germline): MNHEY, SVGAGI. The CDR3 DNA sequence: TGTGCCAGCAGTTTACAGGGGTATGGCGGGGCCAACGTCCTGACTTTC. This encodes CASSLQGYGGANVLTF.